The sequence of this T cell receptor (beta chain) was determined in a study of blood T cell repertoires in COVID-19. J gave up 1 base and V 5 bases, and 4 bases lay outside the gene matches. Germline CDR1 and CDR2: SQVTM and ANQGSEA. This CDR3 contains 14 residues. Data came from immunoSEQ multiplex PCR; TCRdb stores just in-frame clones and leaves some out. The top ten hold around 6% of the sample, which has over 45,000 clones, approximately 82% seen once. The chain uses TRBV29-1 and TRBJ2-2; 7 nucleotides agree with TRBD2. This TCR came from a woman aged 80 or over with acute or convalescent COVID-19. Sequencing was carried out using peripheral blood. CDR3 sequence (DNA): TGCAGCGTTCTGGCGGGGGTGAACACCGGGGAGCTGTTTTTT. This codes for CSVLAGVNTGELFF.